What follows are 10 T cell receptor beta chains derived from one specimen sequenced in a study of control samples from healthy donors and cancer patients. Only in-frame clones appear in the TCRdb table, and some are missing; sequencing was by immunoSEQ multiplex PCR. Of about 130,000 clones in the sample, around 92% were seen once. Sequencing was done on a sample of blood. The receptors were gathered from a woman aged 45-59 years in good health.

Note on this clone: The junction shows a germline mismatch at one end, possibly a read error. V and J are TRBV27 and TRBJ2-3; a weak D match, TRBD2 (6 bases). CDR3 size: 15 residues. Germline V gene lookup returns CDR1 MNHEY and CDR2 SMNVEV (reference sequence). The CDR3 spells CASLSRDFPTNTQYF. CDR3 bases: TGTGCCAGCCTCTCGCGGGACTTTCCCACAAATACGCAGTATTTT.

V and J are TRBV18 and TRBJ1-5, with D hard to call. The V end was cut by 2 bases, the J end by 0 bases, with 5 bases between. This CDR3 contains 14 residues. The germline gives CDR1 KGHSH, CDR2 LQKENI. CDR3 in DNA: TGTGCCAGCTCACCAGACTATAGCAATCAGCCCCAGCATTTT. This encodes CASSPDYSNQPQHF.

V and J are TRBV19 and TRBJ2-2, with 11 bases that match TRBD2. With 8 bases clipped from V and 4 bases from J, the junction kept 3 bases outside the gene matches. The CDR3 consists of 14 residues. Per germline, CDR1 LNHDA and CDR2 SQIVND (reference sequence). DNA of the CDR3: TGTGCCAGTGACGGGACTAGCGGCACCGGGGAGCTGTTTTTT. It yields the protein CASDGTSGTGELFF.

V usage is TRBV6-6 and J usage is TRBJ2-5, with 9 bases lining up with TRBD1. The trim removed 6 bases at V and 4 bases at J, leaving 6 bases unmatched. Per germline, CDR1 MNHNY and CDR2 SVGAGI (reference sequence). CDR3 length equals 14 residues. CDR3: CASSRPDRGETQYF. Here the CDR3 DNA reads TGTGCCAGCAGCAGGCCGGACAGGGGAGAGACCCAGTACTTC.

This chain links TRBV19 with TRBJ1-5; D unresolved. This CDR3 has 15 amino acids. V was shortened by 5 bases and J by 1 base, with 12 bases between the two germline ends. From germline, CDR1 is LNHDA and CDR2 SQIVND (reference sequence). CDR3 in DNA: TGTGCCAGTAGTTCGGACCAATTAAGCAATCAGCCCCAGCATTTT. Translation: CASSSDQLSNQPQHF.

This chain connects TRBV6-5 to TRBJ1-5; tentatively, D is TRBD1 (6 bases). CDR3 length equals 15 residues. CDR1 MNHEY and CDR2 SVGAGI come from the germline V gene. Trimming shortened V by 7 bases and J by 1 base, and 14 bases separated the two germline ends. The CDR3 here is CASTVSQGSNQPQHF. In DNA form, the CDR3 reads TGTGCCAGCACCGTAAGTCAGGGGAGCAATCAGCCCCAGCATTTT.

This clone has just one count. This chain joins TRBV3-1 (or the pseudogene TRBV3-2) and TRBJ1-5; D possibly corresponds to TRBD1 (5 bases). V was trimmed by 8 bases and J by 3 bases, leaving 8 bases between them. There are 12 residues in the CDR3. Germline V gene sequence: CDR1 LGHDT, CDR2 YNNKEL (reference sequence). Here the CDR3 DNA reads TGTGCCAGCGGCAGGGACAATCAGCCCCAGCATTTT. As protein: CASGRDNQPQHF.

The gene calls are TRBV5-1 and TRBJ1-6, with a tentative D call TRBD1 (6 bases). V lost 4 bases and J lost 6, with 11 bases in between. CDR1 SGHRS and CDR2 YFSETQ come from the germline V gene. This CDR3 comprises 14 residues. CDR3 sequence (DNA): TGCGCCAGCAGCAATGGACAGATTAATTCACCCCTCCACTTT. This sequence encodes CASSNGQINSPLHF.

This chain connects TRBV6-2 or TRBV6-3 to TRBJ1-1; D unclear. This CDR3 contains 14 residues. Germline V CDR1 and CDR2: MNHEY, SVGEGT. The V end was cut by 0 bases, the J end by 1 base, with 6 bases between. The CDR3 spells CASSYSAENTEAFF. As DNA, the CDR3 is TGTGCCAGCAGTTACTCGGCCGAGAACACTGAAGCTTTCTTT.

This clone has a single count. V gene TRBV11-3 combines with J gene TRBJ2-7; D perhaps matches TRBD2 (7 bases). The V gene's germline CDR1 is SGHNT and CDR2 YENEEA. CDR3 length: 13 residues. V gave up 5 bases and J gave up 6 bases, with 14 bases separating them. CDR3 DNA: TGTGCCAGCAGCGTTACGGGGGGCCGCGAGCAGTACTTC. Translation gives CASSVTGGREQYF.